The clone carrying this T cell receptor beta chain has more than one count but fewer than ten. Antigen specificity is unknown. Germline values: CDR1 SNHLY, CDR2 FYNNEI. V shed 8 bases, J shed 4 bases, and the junction held 2 bases outside the gene matches. This CDR3 comprises 12 residues. The table came from immunoSEQ multiplex PCR; TCRdb's copy has only in-frame clones and leaves some out. Of about 170,000 clones in the sample, roughly 90% were seen once. The data stem from a study of T cell responses to AZD1222 COVID-19 vaccine. Study outcomes and limitations: The donor cohort was predominantly white British with a female majority, and clonal diversity may have been underestimated.

This TCR was recovered from an adult in good health. The rearrangement joins TRBV2 to TRBJ2-3; 8 bases match TRBD1. Sample: peripheral blood, taken on day 0 of AZD1222 vaccination. The CDR3 DNA sequence: TGTGCCAGCGGACAGGGTCCAGATACGCAGTATTTT. Translating it yields CASGQGPDTQYF.